Listed here are 19 T cell receptor beta chains from one sample, sequenced in a study of blood T cell repertoires in COVID-19. This table comes from immunoSEQ multiplex PCR, and its TCRdb copy is limited to in-frame clones, with some not included. The repertoire holds roughly 300,000 clones, about 76% seen once, with around 3% in the top ten. The specimen was peripheral blood. All receptors come from a woman aged 55-75 years with active or convalescent COVID-19.

The chain employs TRBV29-1 and TRBJ2-3; perhaps TRBD2 as D (5 bases). With 8 bases removed from V and 0 bases from J, the gap between germline ends came to 15 bases. The CDR3 has 14 residues. The germline V gene encodes CDR1 SQVTM and CDR2 ANQGSEA. CDR3 amino acids: CSSAGLASTDTQYF. As DNA, the CDR3 is TGCAGCTCCGCCGGGCTAGCCAGCACAGATACGCAGTATTTT.

The chain is built from TRBV5-1 and TRBJ2-7; tentatively, D is TRBD2 (5 bases). V lost 1 base and J lost 7, with 12 bases in between. The length of the CDR3 is 13 residues. The germline gives CDR1 SGHRS, CDR2 YFSETQ. This CDR3 is CASSLTGPGEQYF. DNA of the CDR3: TGCGCCAGCAGCTTGACGGGTCCGGGAGAGCAGTACTTC. The full variable domain, its missing parts supplied by reference TRBV5-1 and TRBJ2-7, is KAGVTQTPRYLIKTRGQQVTLSCSPISGHRSVSWYQQTPGQGLQFLFEYFSETQRNKGNFPGRFSGRQFSNSRSEMNVSTLELGDSALYLCASSLTGPGEQYFGPGTRLTVT.

The rearrangement uses TRBV15 and TRBJ2-5, with D possibly TRBD2 on 6 matching bases. Trimming shortened V by 4 bases and J by 5 bases, and 11 bases separated the two germline ends. This CDR3 region has 13 residues. Germline lookup yields CDR1 LNHNV and CDR2 YYDKDF (reference sequence). The CDR3 spells CATSTGVRETQYF. The CDR3 coding sequence is TGTGCCACCAGCACGGGGGTTCGGGAGACCCAGTACTTC.

This clone was found once. The CDR3 is CASSLGSAGEGGELFF. The CDR3 bases are TGTGCCAGCAGCTTAGGTTCGGCGGGGGAAGGCGGGGAGCTGTTTTTT. The chain combines TRBV11-3 with TRBJ2-2; 7 nucleotides agree with TRBD2. In germline, CDR1 is SGHNT, CDR2 YENEEA. This CDR3 is built from 16 residues. Trimming removed 1 base from V and 7 bases from J; junction bases left unmatched: 9. The variable domain in full, completed from reference TRBV11-3 and TRBJ2-2, reads EAGVVQSPRYKIIEKKQPVAFWCNPISGHNTLYWYLQNLGQGPELLIRYENEEAVDDSQLPKDRFSAERLKGVDSTLKIQPAELGDSAVYLCASSLGSAGEGGELFFGEGSRLTVL.

The V call is TRBV4-1, the J call TRBJ2-3; 14 nucleotides match TRBD2. The CDR3 loop spans 19 amino acids. Germline V gene lookup returns CDR1 MGHRA and CDR2 YSYEKL. J gave up 0 bases and V 4 bases, and 9 bases lay outside the gene matches. CDR3 nucleotide sequence: TGCGCCAGCAGCCTACACCGACTAGCGGGGGGGCTGAGCACAGATACGCAGTATTTT. This sequence encodes CASSLHRLAGGLSTDTQYF.

This chain connects TRBV14 to TRBJ2-7, with 9 bases matching TRBD1. With V trimmed by 4 bases and J by 2 bases, 3 bases remained unmatched. CDR1 SGHDN and CDR2 FVKESK come from the germline V gene. The CDR3 length is 14 residues. The CDR3, as DNA: TGTGCCAGCAGCCCCCGACAGGGGGCCTACGAGCAGTACTTC. Translation: CASSPRQGAYEQYF.

The J gene is TRBJ1-4, the V gene TRBV6-4; 7 positions agree with TRBD1. Germline CDR1 MRHNA, CDR2 SNTAGT. This CDR3 has 16 residues. The J segment lost 0 bases and the V segment lost 8 bases, leaving 9 bases of the junction unmatched. The chain's CDR3 is CASLGTAPTTNEKLFF. DNA of the CDR3: TGTGCCAGCCTCGGGACAGCTCCAACAACTAATGAAAAACTGTTTTTT.

This clone was observed a single time. This chain joins TRBV5-5 and TRBJ2-1; D might be TRBD2 (5 bases). V lost 4 bases to trimming and J lost 5 bases, with 10 bases between them. The CDR3 is 13 residues long. Germline loops: CDR1 SGHKS, CDR2 YYEKEE (reference sequence). The CDR3 loop reads CASSRTPDNEQFF. DNA of the CDR3: TGTGCCAGCAGCCGGACTCCTGACAATGAGCAGTTCTTC.

The chain uses TRBV27 and TRBJ2-1, with 8 bases fitting TRBD1. J lost 0 bases, V lost 2 bases, and 18 bases had no gene match. CDR1 is MNHEY, CDR2 SMNVEV, per germline (reference sequence). This CDR3 comprises 21 residues. The CDR3 sequence is CASSLTPLGLDRASSYNEQFF. DNA for the CDR3: TGTGCCAGCAGTTTAACCCCTTTGGGATTGGACAGGGCGAGCTCCTACAATGAGCAGTTCTTC.

This clone was recorded at least ten times. The genes are TRBV2 and TRBJ1-2; tentative D call: TRBD1 (6 bases). The CDR3 runs 14 residues. In germline, CDR1 is SNHLY, CDR2 FYNNEI. With 5 bases removed from V and 4 bases from J, the gap between germline ends came to 14 bases. CDR3 in amino acids: CASSSFDRSYGYTF. DNA for the CDR3: TGTGCCAGCAGTTCTTTTGACAGGAGCTATGGCTACACCTTC.

This clone was counted a few times. Other DNA sequences in the sample encode the same CDR3. This rearrangement joins TRBV3-1 (or the pseudogene TRBV3-2) to TRBJ1-6; 9 positions match TRBD1. The CDR3 is 14 amino acids. The V and J ends lost 3 bases and 8 bases, in that order; junction bases with no gene match: 2. Germline V gene data show CDR1 as LGHDT and CDR2 as YNNKEL (reference sequence). The CDR3 region is CASSQGDRDSPLHF. The CDR3 DNA reads TGTGCCAGCAGCCAGGGGGACAGGGATTCACCCCTCCACTTT.

The chain links TRBV4-3 to TRBJ2-1; possibly TRBD1 for D (5 bases). The V end was cut by 0 bases, the J end by 3 bases, with 15 bases between. Germline CDR1 LGHNA, CDR2 YSLEER. CDR3 length equals 17 residues. The CDR3 loop is CASSQEVARQIYNEQFF. DNA for the CDR3: TGCGCCAGCAGCCAAGAAGTAGCCCGACAGATCTACAATGAGCAGTTCTTC.

J is TRBJ2-3 and V is TRBV7-2; tentative D call: TRBD1 (5 bases). Trimming removed 1 base from V and 1 base from J, with 12 bases in between. The CDR3 has 16 amino acids. Germline loops: CDR1 SGHTA, CDR2 FQGNSA. The chain's CDR3 is CASSLVQTAGTDTQYF. In nucleotides, the CDR3 is TGTGCCAGCAGCTTAGTACAGACAGCAGGCACAGATACGCAGTATTTT.

The chain combines TRBV19 with TRBJ1-3; no reliable D call. From germline, CDR1 is LNHDA and CDR2 SQIVND (reference sequence). V lost 0 bases to trimming and J lost 0 bases, with 9 bases between them. CDR3 length equals 16 residues. The CDR3 coding sequence is TGTGCCAGTAGTATAGACCGAGATTTCTCTGGAAACACCATATATTTT. Translating gives CASSIDRDFSGNTIYF.

A single count supports this clone. This chain uses TRBV19 with TRBJ1-1, with D maybe TRBD1 (5 bases). Trimming left V 3 bases short and J 0 bases short, with 14 bases between. The CDR3 extends over 16 amino acids. Germline CDR1 reads LNHDA; CDR2 reads SQIVND (reference sequence). This CDR3 reads CASSMGGRLMNTEAFF. In DNA, the CDR3 is TGTGCCAGTAGTATGGGGGGTCGACTTATGAACACTGAAGCTTTCTTT. Looking up the rest from reference TRBV19 and TRBJ1-1 gives the full variable domain: DGGITQSPKYLFRKEGQNVTLSCEQNLNHDAMYWYRQDPGQGLRLIYYSQIVNDFQKGDIAEGYSVSREKKESFPLTVTSAQKNPTAFYLCASSMGGRLMNTEAFFGQGTRLTVV.

This chain connects TRBV4-3 to TRBJ1-2; TRBD1 is a possible D gene (5 bases). This CDR3 region has 16 residues. Germline CDR1 and CDR2: LGHNA and YSLEER. V was shortened by 4 bases and J by 0 bases, with 15 bases between the two germline ends. The CDR3 region is CASSRWGEEANYGYTF. In nucleotides, the CDR3 is TGCGCCAGCAGCCGTTGGGGGGAGGAGGCTAACTATGGCTACACCTTC.

V is TRBV6-5 and J is TRBJ2-1, with a weak D call TRBD2 (5 bases). V lost 5 bases, J lost 10 bases, and 18 bases lay in between. Germline CDR1 MNHEY, CDR2 SVGAGI. CDR3 length: 14 amino acids. The CDR3 reads CASSTSGRETEQFF. CDR3 DNA: TGTGCCAGCAGTACCAGCGGTAGGGAAACGGAGCAGTTCTTC.

This clone appeared a single time. This chain uses TRBV12-3 or TRBV12-4 with TRBJ2-3; D possibly corresponds to TRBD2 (6 bases). CDR3 length: 13 amino acids. Trimming removed 6 bases from V and 5 bases from J, with 12 bases in between. In nucleotides, the CDR3 is TGTGCCAGCAGCCAAGGGACTCAAGATACGCAGTATTTT. Its translation is CASSQGTQDTQYF.

In the case of this clone: An end of the junction does not agree with germline; a read error may underlie this. The chain uses TRBV30 and TRBJ2-4, with TRBD1 as a possible D gene (6 bases). The CDR3 is 18 amino acids. CDR1 is GTSNPN, CDR2 SVGIG, per germline (reference sequence). Here the CDR3 DNA reads TGCGGCTCCGGGGCAGGGGACCCCAGGAGACTAGCCAAAAACATTCAGTACTTC. Protein product: CGSGAGDPRRLAKNIQYF.